These 27 T cell receptor beta chains originate from one sample sequenced in a study of tumor-infiltrating lymphocytes in primary liver carcinoma. Total RNA (approximately 500 ng) served as template for TCR beta cDNA synthesis primed by a constant-region primer. A slightly modified ARM-PCR protocol with three nested multiplex PCR rounds produced these TCR beta libraries. TRBV1-TRBV30 forward primers paired with a C-beta reverse primer drove the first two PCR rounds, around 10 cycles each. One entry per CDR3 protein, called by TCRdb with MiXCR from the multiplex PCR reads. The table records approximately 330,000 distinct CDR3 sequences, about 61% of them present only once. The study extracted blood RNA from unsorted whole blood and also extracted germline DNA. What was sequenced was peripheral blood. The source of these receptors is a man aged 40-49 years with primary liver carcinoma and hepatitis B virus infection.

Regarding this clonotype: One junction end disagrees with the germline gene, perhaps due to a read error. V is TRBV4-3 and J is TRBJ2-7; D tentatively fits TRBD1 or TRBD2 (5 bases each). The germline CDR1 and CDR2 sequences are LGHNA and YSLEER. The CDR3 has 15 amino acids. CDR3 nucleotide sequence: TGCGTCAGCAGCCAGCTAGCAGGGTCGGGCTACGAGCAGTACTTC. The encoded protein is CVSSQLAGSGYEQYF.

This clonotype was counted once. Its ends do not fully match the called genes, so a read error is possible. Here the CDR3 DNA reads TGTGCCAGCAGCTCTGGACCGGCAAACAATGAGCAGCTCTTC. This codes for CASSSGPANNEQLF. This chain uses TRBV11-1 with TRBJ2-1, with D uncertain. This CDR3 has 14 amino acids. Germline lookup yields CDR1 SGHAT and CDR2 FQDESV (reference sequence).

On this clonotype: The germline gene is not matched at one end of the junction; a read error may be the cause. The V call is TRBV11-2, the J call TRBJ2-7; D tentatively fits TRBD1 or TRBD2 (5 bases each). Germline V gene lookup returns CDR1 SGHAT and CDR2 FQNNGV. The CDR3 has 13 amino acids. Here the CDR3 DNA reads TGTGCCAGCAGCTTAGTCTGGGACGAGGGGCAGTGCTTC. Translating it yields CASSLVWDEGQCF.

This clonotype was observed once. The gene calls are TRBV6-6 and TRBJ1-4; a possible D gene is TRBD1 (6 bases). CDR1 and CDR2 from the germline V gene are MNHNY and SVGAGI (reference sequence). The V gene lost 6 bases and the J gene lost 13 bases, with 21 bases spanning the gap. This CDR3 contains 14 residues. CDR3 bases: TGTGCCAGCAGACCCGCTATGGACAGCGCAACACTGTTTTTT. The encoded protein is CASRPAMDSATLFF.

About this clonotype itself: Sequence at one end of the junction differs from germline and may be a read error. This chain links TRBV29-1 with TRBJ1-2; 10 bases align to TRBD1. The CDR3 length is 15 residues. Germline V gene sequence: CDR1 SQVTM, CDR2 ANQGSEA. The CDR3 region has the DNA TGCAGTGTTGTAACGGGGACAGGGGTTAACTATAGCTACACCTTC. It is translated as CSVVTGTGVNYSYTF.

In regard to this clonotype: This is likely a read error, given that the CDR3 carries no conserved phenylalanine or tryptophan at its end. This chain links TRBV6-1 with TRBJ1-2, with D maybe TRBD1 (6 bases). Germline V CDR1 and CDR2: MNHNS, SASEGT. The CDR3 contains 15 residues. Trimming pared 6 bases from V and 8 bases from J, leaving 22 bases between. The CDR3 region is CASRINDLGASGYTL. The CDR3 bases are TGTGCCAGCAGAATAAACGACTTGGGGGCCAGCGGCTACACCCTC.

This clonotype was seen at least ten times. The chain carries TRBV6-2 or TRBV6-3 and TRBJ2-3; 8 bases map to TRBD2. Per germline, CDR1 MNHEY and CDR2 SVGEGT. V dropped 7 bases and J dropped 2; count of bases not matched to a gene: 5. The CDR3 has 14 amino acids. The CDR3 region is CASTLTSATDTQYF. CDR3 in DNA: TGTGCCAGCACTTTGACTAGCGCCACAGATACGCAGTATTTT.

The chain joins TRBV29-1 to TRBJ2-1, with TRBD2 matching 10 bases. Germline loops: CDR1 SQVTM, CDR2 ANQGSEA. The CDR3 is 15 amino acids. Trimming cost V 6 bases and J 11 bases; bases outside gene matches: 16. The CDR3 loop reads CSVWLGTSVSGKQFF. The DNA of the CDR3 is TGCAGCGTCTGGTTGGGGACTAGCGTTTCCGGTAAGCAGTTCTTC.

Worth noting for this clonotype: A junction boundary mismatches the germline segment, possibly from a read error. The chain recombines TRBV12-5 with TRBJ2-1; D tentatively fits TRBD1 or TRBD2 (5 bases each). The germline CDR1 and CDR2 sequences are LGHNT and FRNRAP. The CDR3 sequence is 15 residues long. The CDR3 spells CVSGRSRDPYNEQFF. In DNA form, the CDR3 reads TGTGTTAGTGGCCGTAGCCGGGACCCCTACAACGAGCAGTTCTTC.

This clonotype was seen many times. J is TRBJ2-3 and V is TRBV6-5; 8 positions agree with TRBD2. From germline, CDR1 is MNHEY and CDR2 SVGAGI. This CDR3 is built from 14 residues. Trimming cost V 6 bases and J 12 bases; bases outside gene matches: 14. CDR3 bases: TGTGCCAGCAGCCGGGAGGGGAATTGGGGGAGACAGTATTTT. It specifies CASSREGNWGRQYF.

A note on this clonotype: This may arise from a read error, as a much more abundant clone is one base away. Lacking the conserved final phenylalanine or tryptophan, this CDR3 likely reflects a read error. The chain carries TRBV10-3 and TRBJ2-1; perhaps TRBD2 as D (5 bases). V was trimmed by 0 bases and J by 9 bases, leaving 9 bases between them. Per germline, CDR1 ENHRY and CDR2 SYGVKD. This CDR3 is built from 13 residues. CDR3 in DNA: TGTGCCATCAGTGAGTCGATAGCGATTGAGCAGTTCCTC. This codes for CAISESIAIEQFL.

This chain connects TRBV25-1 to TRBJ2-5; 7 nucleotides agree with TRBD2. This CDR3 region has 16 residues. The ends lost 0 bases at V and 4 bases at J; junction bases unmatched: 8. Germline V gives CDR1 MGHDK, CDR2 SYGVNS. The CDR3 is CASSEYKAGRGETQYF. The CDR3 DNA reads TGTGCCAGCAGTGAATATAAGGCAGGGAGGGGAGAGACCCAGTACTTC.

This clonotype was detected ten times or more. The chain employs TRBV5-1 and TRBJ2-7; no definite D call. Germline V gene sequence: CDR1 SGHRS, CDR2 YFSETQ. Trimming shortened V by 1 base and J by 2 bases, and 10 bases separated the two germline ends. The length of the CDR3 is 14 residues. Here the CDR3 DNA reads TGCGCCAGCAGCTTGAATGGAGACACCTACGAGCAGTACTTC. Translated: CASSLNGDTYEQYF.

Turning to this clonotype: Germline and junction disagree at one end, which may indicate a read error. V and J are TRBV4-3 and TRBJ2-7; D is perhaps TRBD2 (6 bases). This CDR3 spans 16 amino acids. Germline V gene sequence: CDR1 LGHNA, CDR2 YSLEER. CDR3 in amino acids: CARSHGGRGYPYEQYF. In DNA form, the CDR3 reads TGCGCCAGAAGCCACGGGGGACGGGGCTACCCCTACGAGCAGTACTTC.

The chain uses TRBV7-8 and TRBJ1-5; TRBD1 aligns across 8 bases. The CDR3 is made up of 15 amino acids. V trimming: 5 bases; J trimming: 5 bases; junction bases outside the gene matches: 8. CDR1 is SGHVS, CDR2 FQNEAQ, per germline. This CDR3 reads CASSIQTGADQPQHF. CDR3 in DNA: TGTGCCAGCAGCATTCAGACAGGGGCGGATCAGCCCCAGCATTTT.

Of note for this clonotype: Being one base from a much bigger clone, this may be a read error. The chain has TRBV6-2 or TRBV6-3 and TRBJ1-5; D remains unclear. V lost 4 bases and J lost 16, with 20 bases in between. Looked up from germline, CDR1 is MNHEY and CDR2 is SVGEGT. The CDR3 is made up of 13 amino acids. CDR3 sequence (DNA): TGTGCCAGCAGTTCCCCTAAGGCCCTTAATGATCATTTT. Protein: CASSSPKALNDHF.

Remarks on this clonotype: This clone may be a read error of a much larger clone one base away. The chain employs TRBV5-6 and TRBJ2-7; D could derive from TRBD1 or TRBD2 (6 bases each). V was pared by 0 bases and J by 3 bases, with 10 bases between. CDR3 length: 14 residues. Germline CDR1 SGHDT, CDR2 YYEEEE. The CDR3 nucleotides read TGTGCCAGCAGCTTGGTGGAGGGGGGCTACGAGCAGTACTTC. It translates to CASSLVEGGYEQYF. The whole variable domain, remainder taken from reference TRBV5-6 and TRBJ2-7, is DAGVTQSPTHLIKTRGQQVTLRCSPKSGHDTVSWYQQALGQGPQFIFQYYEEEERQRGNFPDRFSGHQFPNYSSELNVNALLLGDSALYLCASSLVEGGYEQYFGPGTRLTVT.

For this clonotype: Just one base apart from a much larger clone, this may be a read error. The chain combines TRBV28 with TRBJ2-6, with TRBD2 matching 8 bases. The CDR3 has 14 residues. Germline V gene data show CDR1 as MDHEN and CDR2 as SYDVKM. The CDR3 loop is CAGSGGTGANVLTF. Written as DNA, the CDR3 is TGTGCCGGCAGCGGGGGCACTGGGGCCAACGTCCTGACTTTC.

A few counts support this clonotype. The J gene is TRBJ1-6, the V gene TRBV23-1; TRBD1 matches 7 bases. TRBV23-1 is designated an ORF whose function remains uncertain. The CDR3 length is 17 residues. J gave up 2 bases and V 4 bases, and 8 bases lay outside the gene matches. CDR3 bases: TGCGCCAGCAGTCCGGGACAGCGAGTAACCTATAATTCACCCCTCCACTTT. It is translated as CASSPGQRVTYNSPLHF.

This clonotype was found a few times. A read error may explain this, as a much larger clone is one base away. This chain uses TRBV6-2 or TRBV6-3 with TRBJ1-2; 9 bases line up with TRBD1. The CDR3 length is 15 residues. CDR1 and CDR2 (germline): MNHEY, SVGEGT. The CDR3 bases are TGTGCCAGCAGCGTTACAGGGGGCGGATCCTATGACTACACCTTC. Amino acids: CASSVTGGGSYDYTF.

This clonotype was counted at least ten times. The chain has TRBV6-1 and TRBJ1-2; no reliable D call. The V end lost 1 base, the J end lost 8 bases, and 14 bases lay between the germline ends. CDR3 length: 14 residues. The germline CDR1 and CDR2 sequences are MNHNS and SASEGT. This chain's CDR3 is CASSEEWSGRGYTF. The CDR3 DNA is TGTGCCAGCAGTGAAGAATGGTCCGGAAGGGGCTACACCTTC.

The chain joins TRBV21-1 to TRBJ1-1; the table calls TRBD1, which could not be checked here. TRBV21-1 is reported as a pseudogene. The CDR3 runs to 14 residues. This CDR3 reads CASIKVGGRLESFF. The CDR3 region has the DNA TGTGCCAGTATCAAAGTGGGGGGGCGTCTCGAATCTTTCTTT.

Comment on this clonotype: Being one base from a much bigger clone, this may be a read error. The chain links TRBV10-1 to TRBJ2-1; D gene uncertain. The CDR3 totals 14 residues. CDR1 is WNHNN and CDR2 is SYGVQD in the germline V gene (reference sequence). CDR3 region: CTSSESPSENEQFF. The DNA of the CDR3 is TGCACCAGCAGTGAGTCGCCGTCCGAGAATGAGCAGTTCTTC.

This clonotype has ten or more counts. The chain uses TRBV29-1 and TRBJ1-2, with D possibly TRBD1 on 6 matching bases. CDR3 length: 12 amino acids. V lost 7 bases and J 10 bases, leaving 19 bases between the germline ends. Germline-derived CDR1 and CDR2 are SQVTM and ANQGSEA. CDR3 nucleotides: TGCAGCGCTCGGGGGGCGGGGGATGACTACACCTTC. It is translated as CSARGAGDDYTF.

Note on this clonotype: The CDR3 ends on some other residue instead of the conserved phenylalanine or tryptophan, so this is likely a read error. This sequence joins TRBV4-3 and TRBJ2-7, with 7 bases that match TRBD2. This CDR3 is 16 amino acids long. Germline values: CDR1 LGHNA, CDR2 YSLEER. The V segment lost 4 bases and the J segment 0 bases; nucleotides outside the gene matches: 9. CDR3 sequence reads: CASSPFGAGSSYEQYL. CDR3 DNA sequence: TGCGCCAGCAGCCCCTTCGGAGCGGGGAGCTCCTACGAGCAGTACTTA.

Only one count was recorded for this clonotype. A read error may be the cause here, since a much bigger clone is one base away. This chain links TRBV6-2 or TRBV6-3 with TRBJ2-7; TRBD1 matches 8 bases. V trimming: 0 bases; J trimming: 6 bases; junction bases outside the gene matches: 10. The CDR3 covers 16 residues. Germline CDR1 MNHEY, CDR2 SVGEGT. The CDR3 sequence: CASSYSGRQGICEQYF. The CDR3 DNA is TGTGCCAGCAGTTACTCGGGAAGACAGGGGATATGCGAGCAGTACTTC.

The chain couples TRBV7-3 to TRBJ2-3; D unresolved. Between the trimmed V and J ends, which lost 1 base and 1 base, there was a span of 9 bases. This CDR3 comprises 15 residues. Germline V CDR1 and CDR2: SGHTA, FQGTGA. The CDR3 is CASSLIPRGTDTQYF. Here the CDR3 DNA reads TGTGCCAGCAGCTTAATTCCTAGGGGCACAGATACGCAGTATTTT.